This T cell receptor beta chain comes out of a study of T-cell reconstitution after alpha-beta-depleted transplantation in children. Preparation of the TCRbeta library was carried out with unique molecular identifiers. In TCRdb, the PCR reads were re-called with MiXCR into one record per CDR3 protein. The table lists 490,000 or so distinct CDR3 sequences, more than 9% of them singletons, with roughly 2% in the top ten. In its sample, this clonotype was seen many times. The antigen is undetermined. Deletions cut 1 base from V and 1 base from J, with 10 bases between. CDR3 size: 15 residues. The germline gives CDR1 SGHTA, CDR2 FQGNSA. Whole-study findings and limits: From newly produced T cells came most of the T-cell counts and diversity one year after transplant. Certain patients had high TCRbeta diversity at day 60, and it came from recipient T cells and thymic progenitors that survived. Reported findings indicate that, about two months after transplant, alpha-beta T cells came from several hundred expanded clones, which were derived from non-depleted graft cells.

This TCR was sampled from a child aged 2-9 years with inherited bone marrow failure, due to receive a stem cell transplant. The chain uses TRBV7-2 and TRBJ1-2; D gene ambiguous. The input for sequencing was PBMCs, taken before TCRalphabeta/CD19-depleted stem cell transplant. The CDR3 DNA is TGTGCCAGCAGCTTAGGGTCCCGACTTAACTATGGCTACACCTTC. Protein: CASSLGSRLNYGYTF.